This T cell receptor (beta chain) originates from a study of vaccination and CD4 T cells after COVID-19. Treatment defined: 10-day PBMC culture with coronavirus spike peptide pools or control peptides (ViraFEST assay). Cultures used a few million PBMCs per well, approximately 9.2 IU/ml IL-2 and about 10 ug/ml peptides. When 10 days of culture had elapsed, CD4+ T cells were isolated by negative selection. The assay that was used to sequence DNA from cultured CD4+ T cells was the Oncomine TCR Beta short-read assay. TCRdb passed the PCR reads through MiXCR, listing each CDR3 protein once. In the table there are 17,000 or so distinct CDR3 sequences, about 46% of which are singletons. This clonotype was seen a few times. Its antigen is unknown. CDR3 length: 15 amino acids. Germline values: CDR1 SEHNR, CDR2 FQNEAQ (reference sequence). V gave up 8 bases and J gave up 3 bases, with 14 bases separating them.

General study results and limits: Looking at convalescent patients, a median roughly 83% of reactive clones were present only post-vaccination.

The sequence was collected from a human donor who had recovered from COVID-19. The sequencing here drew on CD4+ T cells from blood, cultured in vitro, taken before SARS-CoV-2 vaccination. V and J are TRBV7-9 and TRBJ1-6; tentatively, D is TRBD1 (6 bases). CDR3 in amino acids: CASAQGTIYNSPLHF. CDR3 DNA: TGTGCCAGCGCCCAGGGGACTATCTATAATTCACCCCTCCACTTT.